These 23 T cell receptor beta chains were all obtained from the same sample, sequenced in a study of long-term antiretroviral therapy in people with HIV. Version v3.0 of the immunoSEQ assay was performed at survey level. The data were produced by immunoSEQ multiplex PCR, yet TCRdb's version contains in-frame clones alone and is incomplete. The repertoire holds about 40,000 clones, with around 85% as singletons. Sequencing used unsorted PBMCs, obtained 3.1 years after starting antiretroviral therapy. These receptors were obtained from a woman between 45 and 60 years old with HIV.

The chain carries TRBV5-4 and TRBJ2-1; TRBD1 matches 7 bases. Germline CDR1 reads SGHNT; CDR2 reads YYREEE (reference sequence). V dropped 4 bases and J dropped 5; count of bases not matched to a gene: 9. The CDR3 is 15 amino acids. The CDR3 sequence: CASSPRQGNDNEQFF. CDR3 DNA: TGTGCCAGCAGCCCGCGACAGGGTAATGACAATGAGCAGTTCTTC. The full variable domain, completed using reference TRBV5-4 and TRBJ2-1, is ETGVTQSPTHLIKTRGQQVTLRCSSQSGHNTVSWYQQALGQGPQFIFQYYREEENGRGNFPPRFSGLQFPNYSSELNVNALELDDSALYLCASSPRQGNDNEQFFGPGTRLTVL.

The rearrangement joins TRBV4-1 to TRBJ2-2; D may be TRBD1 (7 bases). V was clipped by 3 bases and J by 6 bases, with 14 bases between them. The CDR3 is made up of 15 amino acids. Germline V gene data show CDR1 as MGHRA and CDR2 as YSYEKL. As DNA, the CDR3 is TGCGCCAGCAGCCAGGGCAGGGGGGATTCCGGGGAGCTGTTTTTT. Protein product: CASSQGRGDSGELFF.

This chain joins TRBV9 and TRBJ2-7; TRBD1 might be the D (6 bases). Trimming cost V 0 bases and J 2 bases, with 15 bases left between them. Germline V gene data show CDR1 as SGDLS and CDR2 as YYNGEE. The CDR3 length is 16 residues. The CDR3 bases are TGTGCCAGCAGCGTAGCGCTACAGGGACCCACCTACGAGCAGTACTTC. Its translation: CASSVALQGPTYEQYF.

The V call is TRBV5-1, the J call TRBJ1-4, with 8 bases lining up with TRBD1. Looked up from germline, CDR1 is SGHRS and CDR2 is YFSETQ. The V gene end was trimmed by 3 bases and the J gene end by 12 bases; junction bases not matched to a gene: 10. The length of the CDR3 is 14 residues. CDR3 protein: CASSSGGSGRELFF. CDR3 coding DNA: TGCGCCAGCAGCTCAGGGGGCTCTGGGAGAGAACTGTTTTTT.

The chain links TRBV14 to TRBJ1-2; D unclear. Between the trimmed V and J ends, which lost 0 bases and 7 bases, there was a span of 12 bases. From germline, CDR1 is SGHDN and CDR2 FVKESK. The CDR3 runs 14 residues. Here the CDR3 DNA reads TGTGCCAGCAGCCAAGATCTTTCGGGGTCTGGCTACACCTTC. It translates to CASSQDLSGSGYTF. The full variable domain, in which reference TRBV14 and TRBJ1-2 provide the parts outside the CDR3, is EAGVTQFPSHSVIEKGQTVTLRCDPISGHDNLYWYRRVMGKEIKFLLHFVKESKQDESGMPNNRFLAERTGGTYSTLKVQPAELEDSGVYFCASSQDLSGSGYTFGSGTRLTVV.

V usage is TRBV12-5 and J usage is TRBJ2-7; TRBD1 might be the D (6 bases). Germline V lookup: CDR1 LGHNT, CDR2 FRNRAP. V was trimmed by 7 bases and J by 3 bases, leaving 13 bases between them. The CDR3 sequence is 13 residues long. The chain's CDR3 is CASVPDSFYEQYF. CDR3 bases: TGTGCTAGTGTCCCGGACAGCTTCTACGAGCAGTACTTC.

The chain couples TRBV5-1 to TRBJ2-3; 16 nucleotides line up with TRBD2. The CDR3 has 17 amino acids. Looked up from germline, CDR1 is SGHRS and CDR2 is YFSETQ. The J segment lost 8 bases and the V segment lost 4 bases, leaving 10 bases of the junction unmatched. This CDR3 reads CASSGAGTSGGAGTQYF. The CDR3 DNA sequence: TGCGCCAGCAGCGGAGCCGGGACTAGCGGGGGGGCTGGTACGCAGTATTTT. Full variable domain (rest looked up from reference TRBV5-1 and TRBJ2-3): KAGVTQTPRYLIKTRGQQVTLSCSPISGHRSVSWYQQTPGQGLQFLFEYFSETQRNKGNFPGRFSGRQFSNSRSEMNVSTLELGDSALYLCASSGAGTSGGAGTQYFGPGTRLTVL.

This clone has only one observation. This sequence joins TRBV7-2 and TRBJ1-4, with a possible D match to TRBD1 (5 bases). CDR3 size: 16 residues. Germline V gene lookup returns CDR1 SGHTA and CDR2 FQGNSA. V lost 2 bases, J lost 1 base, and 11 bases lay in between. The CDR3 protein is CASSLPGTGTNEKLFF. The DNA of the CDR3 is TGTGCCAGCAGCTTACCGGGGACGGGAACTAATGAAAAACTGTTTTTT.

The V and J genes are TRBV15 and TRBJ2-3, with D possibly matching TRBD1 (5 bases). The CDR3 runs to 16 residues. Germline CDR1 reads LNHNV; CDR2 reads YYDKDF (reference sequence). V gave up 0 bases and J gave up 4 bases, with 14 bases separating them. As DNA, the CDR3 is TGTGCCACCAGCAGAGATCACCCAGGGAAGGCAGATACGCAGTATTTT. The encoded protein is CATSRDHPGKADTQYF.

This clone was recorded only once. The chain is built from TRBV5-4 and TRBJ2-1, with unresolved D. The V gene lost 4 bases and the J gene lost 0 bases, with 11 bases spanning the gap. Per germline, CDR1 SGHNT and CDR2 YYREEE (reference sequence). This CDR3 region has 15 residues. The CDR3 loop is CASSPGESSYNEQFF. The DNA for the CDR3 is TGTGCCAGCAGCCCAGGAGAAAGCTCCTACAATGAGCAGTTCTTC.

This clone was observed a single time. The chain has TRBV18 and TRBJ1-1; unclear D gene. Germline V gene sequence: CDR1 KGHSH, CDR2 LQKENI. Trimming removed 1 base at V and 1 base at J, with 7 bases between. The CDR3 sequence is 14 residues long. The CDR3 nucleotides read TGTGCCAGCTCACCACAGGCAGGGAACACTGAAGCTTTCTTT. Its translation is CASSPQAGNTEAFF.

The rearrangement joins TRBV19 to TRBJ2-7, with D unresolved. V lost 1 base, J lost 2 bases, and 12 bases lay in between. The CDR3 runs to 15 residues. Germline CDR1 is LNHDA and CDR2 is SQIVND (reference sequence). The CDR3 sequence: CASSIGTDGAYEQYF. The CDR3 nucleotides are TGTGCCAGTAGTATAGGTACCGACGGAGCCTACGAGCAGTACTTC.

The gene calls are TRBV5-1 and TRBJ2-3; 10 bases agree with TRBD1. The CDR3 covers 14 residues. Trimming at V came to 4 bases and at J to 4 bases, leaving 3 bases not matched to a gene. Germline assignment: CDR1 SGHRS and CDR2 YFSETQ. The CDR3 nucleotides are TGCGCCAGCAGCGCGACAGGGGGCGCAGATACGCAGTATTTT. It translates to CASSATGGADTQYF.

This clone was seen only once. This CDR3 is CASSTRDREPQHF. Written as DNA, the CDR3 is TGTGCCAGTAGTACCCGGGACAGGGAGCCCCAGCATTTT. The J gene is TRBJ1-5, the V gene TRBV19, with 9 bases identical to TRBD1. Per germline, CDR1 LNHDA and CDR2 SQIVND (reference sequence). The length of the CDR3 is 13 residues. The V segment lost 4 bases and the J segment 8 bases; nucleotides outside the gene matches: 3.

Note on this clone: The junction differs from germline at one of its ends, possibly a read error. The chain has TRBV7-7 and TRBJ2-2; D is possibly TRBD1 (5 bases). The CDR3 is made up of 16 amino acids. Germline assignment: CDR1 SSHAT and CDR2 FNYEAQ (reference sequence). The CDR3 here is CASSFADTPGTGELFF. The CDR3 DNA sequence: TGTGCTAGCAGCTTCGCGGACACGCCTGGCACCGGGGAGCTGTTTTTT.

This rearrangement joins TRBV11-2 to TRBJ2-1; possibly TRBD1 or TRBD2 for D (5 bases each). The V gene's germline CDR1 is SGHAT and CDR2 FQNNGV. V was trimmed by 3 bases and J by 2 bases, leaving 11 bases between them. This CDR3 spans 15 amino acids. Written as DNA, the CDR3 is TGTGCCAGCAGCTTCCGGGACGGAACCTACAATGAGCAGTTCTTC. It is translated as CASSFRDGTYNEQFF.

The chain combines TRBV23-1 with TRBJ1-3; D gene unclear. TRBV23-1 qualifies as an ORF whose function is uncertain. The CDR3 is made up of 15 amino acids. Trimming pared 0 bases from V and 3 bases from J, leaving 9 bases between. This CDR3 reads CASSQSSGYGNTIYF. The CDR3 DNA is TGCGCCAGCAGTCAATCTTCCGGGTATGGAAACACCATATATTTT.

The chain joins TRBV7-9 to TRBJ2-5; 10 nucleotides line up with TRBD1. Germline CDR1 is SEHNR and CDR2 is FQNEAQ (reference sequence). The CDR3 extends over 15 amino acids. J gave up 3 bases and V 3 bases, and 4 bases lay outside the gene matches. CDR3 DNA sequence: TGTGCCAGCAGCTTTCGACAGGGGGCTGAAGAGACCCAGTACTTC. Its protein is CASSFRQGAEETQYF.

This clone appeared once. The V gene is TRBV29-1, the J gene TRBJ2-3; TRBD1 or TRBD2 may be the D gene (5 bases each). Germline CDR1 is SQVTM and CDR2 is ANQGSEA. The CDR3 is 14 amino acids. Trimming removed 6 bases from V and 2 bases from J, with 15 bases in between. DNA of the CDR3: TGCAGCGTAGGCTCCCGGGACCTCACAGATACGCAGTATTTT. This codes for CSVGSRDLTDTQYF.

CDR3 sequence reads: CAISESVKLRGPGNTIYF. In nucleotides, the CDR3 is TGTGCCATCAGTGAGTCGGTCAAACTCAGGGGTCCTGGAAACACCATATATTTT. V is TRBV10-3 and J is TRBJ1-3, with a tentative D call TRBD1 (6 bases). This CDR3 contains 18 residues. The germline CDR1 and CDR2 sequences are ENHRY and SYGVKD. V gave up 0 bases and J gave up 2 bases, with 17 bases separating them.

The rearrangement joins TRBV6-5 to TRBJ1-3; D is possibly TRBD1 (5 bases). CDR1 and CDR2 from the germline V gene are MNHEY and SVGAGI. V lost 2 bases, J lost 0 bases, and 8 bases lay in between. This CDR3 region has 15 residues. The CDR3, as DNA: TGTGCCAGCAGTTACGGCAGGGTCTCTGGAAACACCATATATTTT. This gives the protein CASSYGRVSGNTIYF.

The chain is built from TRBV5-1 and TRBJ2-3; TRBD1 matches at 7 bases. V dropped 0 bases and J dropped 2; count of bases not matched to a gene: 3. The CDR3 runs to 15 residues. From germline, CDR1 is SGHRS and CDR2 YFSETQ. The CDR3 coding sequence is TGCGCCAGCAGCTTGGAGGACAGGTTCACAGATACGCAGTATTTT. It is translated as CASSLEDRFTDTQYF.

This chain connects TRBV5-1 to TRBJ2-3, with 14 bases aligning to TRBD2. The germline CDR1 and CDR2 sequences are SGHRS and YFSETQ. Trimming took 3 bases from V and 3 from J; bases not matched to a gene: 6. The CDR3 covers 17 residues. The CDR3 coding sequence is TGCGCCAGCAGCTCGGGGACTAGCGGGGGTGAGACAGATACGCAGTATTTT. It encodes CASSSGTSGGETDTQYF.